This TCR beta chain originates from a study of CD8+ T cells in alopecia areata. Study overall: Among treated patients, oral tofacitinib was administered at 5 to 10 mg twice daily.

This clone was seen more than once but under ten times. Its specificity is unknown. Study observations and caveats: Affected scalp, especially in alopecia totalis/universalis, had a higher clonality than normal scalp did.

PBMCs served as the source from which CD4+ and CD8+ T cells were sorted. RNA extraction was followed by reverse transcription into cDNA, which acted as the sequencing template. TCRdb keeps only in-frame clones here, not all; method: immunoSEQ multiplex PCR. This table has 150,000 or so clones, about 47% appearing once. Sequencing used CD8+ T cells sorted from blood, obtained at week 0. The sequence was obtained from a human donor with alopecia areata.

In nucleotides, the CDR3 is TGTGCCAGCAGCTTGGAACCGAGGGAATACCAAGAGACCCAGTACTTC. Its translation is CASSLEPREYQETQYF. This chain joins TRBV5-4 and TRBJ2-5, with D perhaps TRBD2 (5 bases). V was shortened by 0 bases and J by 0 bases, with 12 bases between the two germline ends. Germline CDR1 and CDR2: SGHNT and YYREEE (reference sequence). This CDR3 spans 16 amino acids.